These 17 T cell receptor beta chains originate from one sample sequenced in a study of blood T cell repertoires in COVID-19. Using immunoSEQ multiplex PCR, the repertoire was profiled, and TCRdb retains in-frame clones only, with some absent. Found here are around 29,000 clones, 85% to 90% of them singletons; the top ten hold 17%. Material for sequencing was peripheral blood. The receptors here all came from a woman aged 55-75 years with active COVID-19.

CDR3 loop: CASSYPDSEGYEQYF. The CDR3, as DNA: TGTGCCAGCAGTTACCCGGACAGTGAGGGCTACGAGCAGTACTTC. The V call is TRBV27, the J call TRBJ2-7; D might be TRBD1 (6 bases). V was trimmed by 4 bases and J by 3 bases, leaving 16 bases between them. The CDR3 is 15 residues long. Germline CDR1 and CDR2: MNHEY and SMNVEV (reference sequence).

The V and J genes are TRBV11-2 and TRBJ1-4; the match to TRBD1 covers 8 bases. Germline CDR1 and CDR2: SGHAT and FQNNGV. With V trimmed by 1 base and J by 6 bases, 1 base remained unmatched. The CDR3 has 14 residues. CDR3 nucleotides: TGTGCCAGCAGCTTAGGGACAGGGTATGAAAAACTGTTTTTT. This gives the protein CASSLGTGYEKLFF.

V and J are TRBV7-8 and TRBJ2-7, with D maybe TRBD2 (6 bases). There are 15 residues in the CDR3. V shed 3 bases and J shed 6 bases, with 18 bases lying between them. From germline, CDR1 is SGHVS and CDR2 FQNEAQ. The CDR3 reads CASSFAEGILREQYF. The CDR3, as DNA: TGTGCCAGCAGCTTTGCGGAGGGGATTCTTCGCGAGCAGTACTTC.

This chain links TRBV6-5 with TRBJ1-5; the D is unclear. The V end was cut by 2 bases, the J end by 2 bases, with 10 bases between. Per the germline V gene, CDR1 is MNHEY and CDR2 is SVGAGI. CDR3 size: 15 residues. CDR3 nucleotide sequence: TGTGCCAGCAGTTACCGCGGGGTTGGCAATCAGCCCCAGCATTTT. It encodes CASSYRGVGNQPQHF.

The CDR3 region has the DNA TGTGCCACCAGTATGGGGGGAATTAACTATGGCTACACCTTC. As protein: CATSMGGINYGYTF. The chain joins TRBV24-1 to TRBJ1-2, with a weak D call TRBD1 (5 bases). This CDR3 has 14 residues. CDR1 is KGHDR, CDR2 SFDVKD, per germline. V lost 6 bases to trimming and J lost 1 base, with 11 bases between them.

The chain recombines TRBV12-3 or TRBV12-4 with TRBJ2-1; D gene ambiguous. V shed 7 bases and J shed 6 bases, with 10 bases lying between them. The length of the CDR3 is 12 residues. CDR3 nucleotides: TGTGCCAGCACCCTTTATTTCAATGAGCAGTTCTTC. This sequence encodes CASTLYFNEQFF.

The rearrangement uses TRBV11-3 and TRBJ2-1; tentatively, D is TRBD1 (5 bases). CDR3 length equals 14 residues. V dropped 4 bases and J dropped 7 bases, with 14 bases sitting between them. CDR1 and CDR2 (germline): SGHNT, YENEEA. This CDR3 is CASSSQGFANEQFF. In DNA form, the CDR3 reads TGTGCCAGCAGCTCGCAGGGTTTTGCTAATGAGCAGTTCTTC.

The V gene is TRBV6-5, the J gene TRBJ1-5; 11 bases map to TRBD1. The CDR3 has 15 residues. The ends lost 6 bases at V and 7 bases at J; junction bases unmatched: 8. CDR1 and CDR2 (germline): MNHEY, SVGAGI. The DNA of the CDR3 is TGTGCCAGCAGCAAAACCGGGACAGGGGGACAGCCCCAGCATTTT. Translating gives CASSKTGTGGQPQHF.

The chain combines TRBV11-2 with TRBJ1-2; the D gene is possibly TRBD1 (5 bases). The CDR3 spans 13 residues. Between the trimmed V and J ends, which lost 1 base and 4 bases, there was a span of 7 bases. Germline V gene data show CDR1 as SGHAT and CDR2 as FQNNGV. The CDR3 bases are TGTGCCAGCAGCTTAGGACAGCGCTATGGCTACACCTTC. Its translation: CASSLGQRYGYTF.

This rearrangement joins TRBV4-2 to TRBJ2-7, with 11 nucleotides matching TRBD1. Trimming cost V 2 bases and J 6 bases; bases outside gene matches: 6. Germline V gene lookup returns CDR1 LGHNA and CDR2 YNFKEQ. CDR3 size: 15 residues. The CDR3 DNA reads TGTGCCAGCAGCCAAAGGGACAGGGGGAACGGCGAGCAGTACTTC. It yields the protein CASSQRDRGNGEQYF.

The gene calls are TRBV19 and TRBJ1-2, with D possibly TRBD1 on 6 matching bases. This CDR3 contains 13 residues. Trimming shortened V by 5 bases and J by 4 bases, and 11 bases separated the two germline ends. The germline CDR1 and CDR2 sequences are LNHDA and SQIVND (reference sequence). The CDR3 DNA is TGTGCCAGTAGTGCACAGGGAGCCTATGGCTACACCTTC. Translating gives CASSAQGAYGYTF.

The chain links TRBV29-1 to TRBJ2-7; 7 bases are shared with TRBD2. The junction had 8 bases not matched to a gene; V was cut back by 3 bases and J by 6 bases. The CDR3 is made up of 13 amino acids. Looked up from germline, CDR1 is SQVTM and CDR2 is ANQGSEA. The CDR3 is CSVDLGSGREQYF. The CDR3 DNA reads TGCAGCGTTGATCTGGGTAGCGGGCGCGAGCAGTACTTC.

The chain combines TRBV12-3 or TRBV12-4 with TRBJ2-1, with 7 bases lining up with TRBD2. The CDR3 extends over 13 amino acids. V trimming: 4 bases; J trimming: 9 bases; junction bases outside the gene matches: 6. The CDR3 DNA is TGTGCCAGCAGTTGGACTAGAAGGGGTGAGCAGTTCTTC. This sequence encodes CASSWTRRGEQFF.

This chain's CDR3 is CASSLSGQKSETQYF. The CDR3 DNA sequence: TGTGCCAGCAGCTTATCAGGACAGAAGTCAGAGACCCAGTACTTC. This rearrangement joins TRBV7-2 to TRBJ2-5, with D possibly being TRBD1 (6 bases). The CDR3 spans 15 residues. V lost 2 bases and J lost 4, with 14 bases in between. Per the germline V gene, CDR1 is SGHTA and CDR2 is FQGNSA.

The V and J genes are TRBV3-1 (or the pseudogene TRBV3-2) and TRBJ2-2, with 7 bases aligning to TRBD2. This CDR3 region has 16 residues. Germline V lookup: CDR1 LGHDT, CDR2 YNNKEL (reference sequence). Unmatched junction bases numbered 6, after V lost 0 bases and J lost 5 bases. The CDR3 DNA sequence: TGTGCCAGCAGCCAAGATCCAGCGGGATGGACCGGGGAGCTGTTTTTT. This gives the protein CASSQDPAGWTGELFF.

This chain connects TRBV30 to TRBJ1-2, with D unclear. CDR1 and CDR2 from the germline V gene are GTSNPN and SVGIG (reference sequence). Trimming took off 0 bases at V and 5 bases at J, with 13 bases between the two ends. There are 14 residues in the CDR3. In DNA, the CDR3 is TGTGCCTGGAGTGTACTCGGGGATCATTATGGCTACACCTTC. Protein: CAWSVLGDHYGYTF.

The chain couples TRBV27 to TRBJ2-1; D unresolved. Germline values: CDR1 MNHEY, CDR2 SMNVEV (reference sequence). The CDR3 is made up of 17 amino acids. V lost 5 bases and J lost 0, with 17 bases in between. CDR3 amino acids: CASSERLYPRSYNEQFF. Here the CDR3 DNA reads TGTGCCAGCAGTGAACGTCTATATCCTCGCTCCTACAATGAGCAGTTCTTC.